The T cell receptor (beta chain) under discussion was sequenced for a study of cytomegalovirus exposure and HLA in healthy donors. J was trimmed by 2 bases and V by 4 bases; bases with no gene match: 15. The CDR3 spans 17 residues. Germline CDR1 SGDLS, CDR2 YYNGEE. About this clone itself: Antigen specificity is unknown.

Broader study findings: Later on, an analysis showed TCR association rates differing by HLA locus, with DRB1 the most and HLA-C the fewest. There were reportedly fewer N-insertions in an Asian-associated ancestry cluster than the approximately 670-donor mean, in a later analysis.

The study ran its PCR with 60 Vbeta and 13 Jbeta primers. Using immunoSEQ multiplex PCR, the repertoire was profiled, and TCRdb retains in-frame clones only, with some absent. The sample includes around 130,000 clones, roughly two thirds of them seen just once. The chain recombines TRBV9 with TRBJ2-7; TRBD1 matches at 7 bases. The sequenced sample consisted of PBMCs. The sequence came from a man aged 25-45 years in good health and CMV-seropositive. The CDR3 DNA reads TGTGCCAGCAGCCCCAGAGGGGGCCCTTCAGGGCCCTACGAGCAGTACTTC. It specifies CASSPRGGPSGPYEQYF.